Following are 14 T cell receptor beta chains from one sample sequenced in a study of post-analysis software for immune sequencing data. Overall study findings and caveats: Five or six TRBV segments were more frequent in patients than controls; TRBV5-6, TRBV5-1 and TRBV20-1 belonged to this group.

The TCR beta cDNA libraries carried unique molecular identifiers. TCRdb reprocessed the PCR reads with MiXCR, giving one entry per CDR3 protein. The sample shows approximately 770,000 distinct CDR3 sequences, 40% to 55% of them seen only once. No cognate antigen is known for these TCRs. Specimen: blood. The receptors were sampled from a girl under 18 with multiple sclerosis.

V and J are TRBV5-6 and TRBJ2-1; weak D call: TRBD2 (6 bases). The ends were cut back, 4 bases at V and 5 bases at J, with 13 bases in the middle. The CDR3 contains 14 residues. Germline values: CDR1 SGHDT, CDR2 YYEEEE. Written as DNA, the CDR3 is TGTGCCAGCAGCCATGCCGGGACTCACAATGAGCAGTTCTTC. The encoded protein is CASSHAGTHNEQFF.

The chain combines TRBV29-1 with TRBJ2-1; 7 positions agree with TRBD2. The germline CDR1 and CDR2 sequences are SQVTM and ANQGSEA. The CDR3 contains 11 residues. V gave up 4 bases and J gave up 8 bases; unmatched junction bases: 2. CDR3 nucleotide sequence: TGCAGCGTTGGTCTAGCGGATGAGCAGTTCTTC. Translating gives CSVGLADEQFF.

V gene TRBV12-3 or TRBV12-4 combines with J gene TRBJ1-5; TRBD1 is a possible D gene (6 bases). The CDR3 has 13 residues. Trimming took 2 bases from V and 5 from J, leaving 7 bases between them. The CDR3 spells CASSLKGDQPQHF. The CDR3 region has the DNA TGTGCCAGCAGTTTAAAGGGGGATCAGCCCCAGCATTTT.

This clonotype has more than one count but fewer than ten. CDR3 nucleotide sequence: TGTGCCAGCAGTTCCCCGGACAGGGGGCTTTCAGATACGCAGTATTTT. It translates to CASSSPDRGLSDTQYF. The chain recombines TRBV6-5 with TRBJ2-3, with 11 positions matching TRBD1. The trim removed 4 bases at V and 4 bases at J, leaving 7 bases unmatched. CDR1 is MNHEY and CDR2 is SVGAGI in the germline V gene. The CDR3 has 16 residues.

The J gene is TRBJ2-1, the V gene TRBV20-1, with 9 bases identical to TRBD2. J gave up 10 bases and V 6 bases, and 10 bases lay outside the gene matches. From germline, CDR1 is DFQATT and CDR2 SNEGSKA (reference sequence). CDR3 length equals 13 residues. CDR3 loop: CSATSSGNREQFF. The CDR3 coding sequence is TGCAGTGCCACGTCTAGCGGGAATAGGGAGCAGTTCTTC.

This clonotype has a handful of counts. The chain couples TRBV12-3 or TRBV12-4 to TRBJ1-1; 7 bases are a match to TRBD1. Trimming removed 7 bases from V and 4 bases from J; junction bases left unmatched: 6. The CDR3 runs to 13 residues. CDR3 sequence reads: CASNLYRGTEAFF. The CDR3 region has the DNA TGTGCCAGCAACCTTTACAGGGGCACTGAAGCTTTCTTT.

The chain carries TRBV5-1 and TRBJ2-1; D gene unclear. Germline V CDR1 and CDR2: SGHRS, YFSETQ. V was shortened by 0 bases and J by 0 bases, with 13 bases between the two germline ends. This CDR3 comprises 17 residues. CDR3 DNA sequence: TGCGCCAGCAGCTTGGAGTCGCCCCAACGCTCCTACAATGAGCAGTTCTTC. This encodes CASSLESPQRSYNEQFF.

This clonotype was observed a handful of times. J is TRBJ2-7 and V is TRBV7-2; D is ambiguous. Germline V gene data show CDR1 as SGHTA and CDR2 as FQGNSA. Trimming left V 1 base short and J 5 bases short, with 18 bases between. The CDR3 is 16 amino acids. The CDR3 DNA reads as TGTGCCAGCAGCTTAGGGGAAGGGCTAGATACCAACGAGCAGTACTTC. This translates into CASSLGEGLDTNEQYF.

V usage is TRBV29-1 and J usage is TRBJ2-1; 7 bases line up with TRBD2. Germline trimming cut 5 bases from V and 3 bases from J; bases unmatched to any gene: 4. The CDR3 runs to 13 residues. Germline V gene sequence: CDR1 SQVTM, CDR2 ANQGSEA. The CDR3 spells CSVRASGYNEQFF. CDR3 in DNA: TGCAGCGTTCGGGCTAGCGGCTACAATGAGCAGTTCTTC.

The chain joins TRBV30 to TRBJ2-7; 7 bases map to TRBD2. The J call may be faulty, since TRBJ2-5 better matches the DNA end. The germline CDR1 and CDR2 sequences are GTSNPN and SVGIG (reference sequence). The CDR3 is 13 residues long. The CDR3 DNA sequence: TGTGCCTGGAGACCTCGGACTAGTGGGACCCAGTACTTC. It codes for CAWRPRTSGTQYF.

The chain joins TRBV12-3 or TRBV12-4 to TRBJ1-1; D is undetermined. This CDR3 comprises 14 residues. Trimming stripped 6 bases from V and 4 bases from J, with 15 bases between. This CDR3 reads CASRFGRMLTEAFF. CDR3 coding DNA: TGTGCCAGCAGGTTTGGGCGGATGCTCACTGAAGCTTTCTTT.

Only a few counts were recorded for this clonotype. The chain is built from TRBV27 and TRBJ1-2, with 8 bases identical to TRBD1. The V segment lost 4 bases and the J segment 3 bases; nucleotides outside the gene matches: 4. This CDR3 spans 14 amino acids. CDR1 is MNHEY, CDR2 SMNVEV, per germline (reference sequence). CDR3 amino acids: CASSWTGKDYGYTF. CDR3 sequence (DNA): TGTGCCAGCAGTTGGACAGGGAAAGACTATGGCTACACCTTC.

The CDR3 bases are TGTGCCAGCAGCTCTACTCGACTAGCGGGAGGAAGAAGGCACGAGCAGTACTTC. This sequence encodes CASSSTRLAGGRRHEQYF. The rearrangement joins TRBV7-8 to TRBJ2-7; 13 nucleotides align to TRBD2. Losses at the gene ends were 4 bases for V and 5 bases for J; bases not matched to a gene: 14. Per germline, CDR1 SGHVS and CDR2 FQNEAQ. The length of the CDR3 is 18 residues.

The chain links TRBV20-1 to TRBJ1-2; 7 positions match TRBD1. Germline CDR1 DFQATT, CDR2 SNEGSKA (reference sequence). V shed 1 base, J shed 3 bases, and the junction held 5 bases outside the gene matches. The CDR3 extends over 14 amino acids. CDR3 protein: CSARGDSRDYGYTF. CDR3 DNA: TGCAGTGCTAGAGGGGACAGCCGAGACTATGGCTACACCTTC.